This T cell receptor (beta chain) was sequenced for a study of vaccination and CD4 T cells after COVID-19. Whole-study context: Two of the convalescents were Hispanic, and convalescents were six males and four females. Each control was exposed to a CEFX pool, an HIV-1 Nef pool, or no peptide at all.

Treatment of the sample: approximately nine-day PBMC culture with coronavirus spike peptide pools or control peptides (ViraFEST assay). In regard to this clonotype: Its antigen is currently unknown.

CDR3 size: 17 residues. Sequencing of cultured CD4+ T cell DNA used the Oncomine TCR Beta short-read assay. It was from cultured CD4+ T cells that genomic DNA was extracted. TCRdb re-called the PCR reads with MiXCR, one entry per CDR3 protein. The sample holds fewer than 20,000 distinct CDR3 sequences, roughly 60% seen once. The chain joins TRBV21-1 to TRBJ2-7; the table's D gene call, TRBD2, was not cross checked with the DNA. TRBV21-1 is recorded as a pseudogene. This specimen was CD4+ T cells from blood, cultured in vitro, taken before SARS-CoV-2 vaccination. The receptor was derived from a human donor who had recovered from COVID-19. As DNA, the CDR3 is TGTGCCAGCAGCAAAGCTCCTCTACTAGCGGGAGTTGTAGAGCAGTACTTC. Translation gives CASSKAPLLAGVVEQYF.